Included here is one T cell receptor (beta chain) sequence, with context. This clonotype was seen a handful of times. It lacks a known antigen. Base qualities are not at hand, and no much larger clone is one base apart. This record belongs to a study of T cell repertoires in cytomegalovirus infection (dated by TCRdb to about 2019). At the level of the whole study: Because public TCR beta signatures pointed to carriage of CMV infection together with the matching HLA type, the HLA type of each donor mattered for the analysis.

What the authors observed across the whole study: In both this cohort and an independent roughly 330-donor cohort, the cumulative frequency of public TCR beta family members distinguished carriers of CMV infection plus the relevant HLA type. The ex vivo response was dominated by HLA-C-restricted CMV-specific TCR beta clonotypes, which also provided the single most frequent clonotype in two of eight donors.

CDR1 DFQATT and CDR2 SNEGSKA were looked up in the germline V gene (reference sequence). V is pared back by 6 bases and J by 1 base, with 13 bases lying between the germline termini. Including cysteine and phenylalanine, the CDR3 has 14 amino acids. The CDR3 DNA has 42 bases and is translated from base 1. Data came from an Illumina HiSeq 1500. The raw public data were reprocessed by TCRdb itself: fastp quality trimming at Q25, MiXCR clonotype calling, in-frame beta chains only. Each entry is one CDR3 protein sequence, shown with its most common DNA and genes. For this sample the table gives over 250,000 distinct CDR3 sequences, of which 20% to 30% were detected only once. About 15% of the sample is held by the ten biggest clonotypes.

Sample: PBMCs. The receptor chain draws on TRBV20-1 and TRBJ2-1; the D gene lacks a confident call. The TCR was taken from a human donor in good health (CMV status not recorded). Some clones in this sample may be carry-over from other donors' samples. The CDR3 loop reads CSARIGNSYNEQFF. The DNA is TGCAGTGCCAGAATAGGGAATTCCTACAATGAGCAGTTCTTC.